The 30 T cell receptor beta chains given below trace back to one sample, sequenced in a study of beta chain features in type 1 diabetes. Expressed TCRB transcripts were sequenced, since all the RNA that had been isolated was reverse transcribed. TCRdb's table, derived via immunoSEQ multiplex PCR, lists solely in-frame clones and lacks some. The table has roughly 370,000 clones, approximately 13% seen once. The sequencing input was naive CD4+ T cells from blood. These receptors came from a young man in good health.

This clone was observed a few times. The chain couples TRBV7-2 to TRBJ2-5; weak D call: TRBD1 (5 bases). This CDR3 spans 15 amino acids. Germline V lookup: CDR1 SGHTA, CDR2 FQGNSA. V was clipped by 2 bases and J by 7 bases, with 17 bases between them. The CDR3 coding sequence is TGTGCCAGCAGCTTATCAGCGATCACAACAGGGACCCAGTACTTC. Translating gives CASSLSAITTGTQYF.

This clone was recorded a few times. This rearrangement joins TRBV7-9 to TRBJ2-2, with no clear D. This CDR3 has 13 amino acids. V lost 3 bases and J 6 bases, leaving 8 bases between the germline ends. Germline V gene data show CDR1 as SEHNR and CDR2 as FQNEAQ (reference sequence). The DNA of the CDR3 is TGTGCCAGCAGCTTTCAAGAACCCGGGGAGCTGTTTTTT. This encodes CASSFQEPGELFF.

The V and J genes are TRBV4-1 and TRBJ2-7; possible D gene TRBD2, 5 bases. The CDR3 consists of 13 residues. V was trimmed by 0 bases and J by 7 bases, leaving 10 bases between them. Per the germline V gene, CDR1 is MGHRA and CDR2 is YSYEKL. This CDR3 reads CASSQDPRGEQYF. DNA for the CDR3: TGCGCCAGCAGCCAAGACCCCCGGGGTGAGCAGTACTTC.

This chain links TRBV29-1 with TRBJ1-3; no firm D call. The CDR3 extends over 16 amino acids. Trimming removed 6 bases from V and 0 bases from J, with 18 bases in between. Germline loops: CDR1 SQVTM, CDR2 ANQGSEA. CDR3 sequence (DNA): TGCAGCGTCACCTTTACCGGGCCGAGCTCTGGAAACACCATATATTTT. Its protein is CSVTFTGPSSGNTIYF.

This clone appeared a few times. This chain joins TRBV29-1 and TRBJ2-7; 7 bases fit TRBD1. Germline V lookup: CDR1 SQVTM, CDR2 ANQGSEA. J gave up 2 bases and V 5 bases, and 3 bases lay outside the gene matches. This CDR3 has 12 residues. In DNA form, the CDR3 reads TGCAGCGTTATGACAGGGACCTACGAGCAGTACTTC. Its protein product is CSVMTGTYEQYF.

The chain has TRBV7-2 and TRBJ2-4; 12 nucleotides agree with TRBD1. V trimming: 3 bases; J trimming: 8 bases; junction bases outside the gene matches: 8. Germline V gene data show CDR1 as SGHTA and CDR2 as FQGNSA. CDR3 length: 16 amino acids. CDR3 nucleotides: TGTGCCAGCAGCTTTCCCGGGACAGGGGGCGCGGACATTCAGTACTTC. Amino acids: CASSFPGTGGADIQYF.

The J gene is TRBJ2-7, the V gene TRBV18; tentative D call: TRBD1 (5 bases). V was clipped by 3 bases and J by 7 bases, with 10 bases between them. CDR3 length: 12 amino acids. Per germline, CDR1 KGHSH and CDR2 LQKENI. Written as DNA, the CDR3 is TGTGCCAGCTCACCCCAGGGCCGGGAGCAGTACTTC. This translates into CASSPQGREQYF.

The chain recombines TRBV5-4 with TRBJ1-6; perhaps TRBD1 as D (6 bases). V lost 5 bases to trimming and J lost 10 bases, with 16 bases between them. The CDR3 is 14 residues long. Per germline, CDR1 SGHNT and CDR2 YYREEE (reference sequence). The CDR3, as DNA: TGTGCCAGCAGAGACGACAGGCCAATATCACCCCTCCACTTT. Translating it yields CASRDDRPISPLHF.

The chain has TRBV5-1 and TRBJ2-5; D might be TRBD2 (6 bases). The CDR3 has 14 amino acids. The V gene lost 4 bases and the J gene lost 2 bases, with 12 bases spanning the gap. Per germline, CDR1 SGHRS and CDR2 YFSETQ. The CDR3 loop reads CASSGGTFQETQYF. The CDR3 DNA reads TGCGCCAGCAGCGGAGGGACTTTTCAAGAGACCCAGTACTTC.

The chain has TRBV2 and TRBJ2-3; 8 bases map to TRBD2. The CDR3 sequence is 15 residues long. V lost 1 base, J lost 2 bases, and 2 bases stayed unmatched. CDR1 is SNHLY, CDR2 FYNNEI, per germline. CDR3: CASSEGRGATDTQYF. DNA of the CDR3: TGTGCCAGCAGTGAAGGGCGGGGGGCCACAGATACGCAGTATTTT.

This sequence joins TRBV5-8 and TRBJ2-5; 10 positions agree with TRBD2. After removal of 0 bases from V and 5 bases from J, the junction contained 7 bases not matched to a gene. Germline loops: CDR1 SGHTS, CDR2 YDEGEE. The CDR3 runs to 16 residues. DNA for the CDR3: TGTGCCAGCAGCTTGGTAATTAGCGGGGGGTCGGAGACCCAGTACTTC. It yields the protein CASSLVISGGSETQYF.

This clone has only a few counts. The chain combines TRBV7-8 with TRBJ2-7; D may match TRBD1 or TRBD2 (5 bases each). CDR1 and CDR2 from the germline V gene are SGHVS and FQNEAQ. The CDR3 is made up of 13 amino acids. Trimming removed 3 bases at V and 2 bases at J, with 8 bases between. The CDR3 here is CASSFGGAYEQYF. CDR3 DNA: TGTGCCAGCAGCTTTGGGGGTGCCTACGAGCAGTACTTC.

This clone was detected only a few times. The chain joins TRBV29-1 to TRBJ1-1; D is possibly TRBD1 (6 bases). V lost 5 bases to trimming and J lost 4 bases, with 11 bases between them. From germline, CDR1 is SQVTM and CDR2 ANQGSEA. The CDR3 covers 12 residues. The CDR3 sequence: CSVSRGVTEAFF. In nucleotides, the CDR3 is TGCAGCGTTAGCAGGGGAGTCACTGAAGCTTTCTTT. The full variable domain, in which reference TRBV29-1 and TRBJ1-1 provide the parts outside the CDR3, is SAVISQKPSRDICQRGTSLTIQCQVDSQVTMMFWYRQQPGQSLTLIATANQGSEATYESGFVIDKFPISRPNLTFSTLTVSNMSPEDSSIYLCSVSRGVTEAFFGQGTRLTVV.

The DNA of the CDR3 is TGTGCCAGCAGCTTAGTAGCGGGAGGGGGAGAGACCCAGTACTTC. This encodes CASSLVAGGGETQYF. The gene calls are TRBV7-2 and TRBJ2-5, with 11 bases fitting TRBD2. This CDR3 contains 15 residues. CDR1 SGHTA and CDR2 FQGNSA come from the germline V gene. Trimming cost V 1 base and J 4 bases; bases outside gene matches: 2.

This clone was detected only a few times. The chain combines TRBV6-6 with TRBJ2-5; 9 bases map to TRBD2. After removal of 6 bases from V and 12 bases from J, the junction contained 14 bases not matched to a gene. CDR3 length: 14 residues. Germline loops: CDR1 MNHNY, CDR2 SVGAGI (reference sequence). As DNA, the CDR3 is TGTGCCAGCAGCTTCACCGGGACTAGCAATGGGGAGTACTTC. Translating it yields CASSFTGTSNGEYF.

The rearrangement uses TRBV19 and TRBJ2-1, with TRBD2 as a possible D gene (6 bases). Trimming stripped 5 bases from V and 0 bases from J, with 11 bases between. Germline CDR1 LNHDA, CDR2 SQIVND (reference sequence). This CDR3 has 15 residues. The CDR3 DNA reads as TGTGCCAGTAGTCCCTCGGGAGACTCCTACAATGAGCAGTTCTTC. Its protein is CASSPSGDSYNEQFF.

This clone appeared a few times. The chain links TRBV30 to TRBJ2-5; TRBD2 matches at 10 bases. This CDR3 has 15 residues. V dropped 0 bases and J dropped 4; count of bases not matched to a gene: 5. Germline values: CDR1 GTSNPN, CDR2 SVGIG (reference sequence). The CDR3 region is CAWSVSLAGVETQYF. In DNA, the CDR3 is TGTGCCTGGAGTGTTAGCCTAGCGGGAGTAGAGACCCAGTACTTC.

This clone was recorded many times. This rearrangement joins TRBV14 to TRBJ2-7; D is ambiguous. Looked up from germline, CDR1 is SGHDN and CDR2 is FVKESK. This CDR3 spans 11 amino acids. Trimming stripped 1 base from V and 5 bases from J, with 3 bases between. CDR3 in amino acids: CASSQGNEQYF. The CDR3 nucleotides read TGTGCCAGCAGCCAAGGCAACGAGCAGTACTTC.

This chain uses TRBV5-6 with TRBJ1-1; tentative D call: TRBD1 (5 bases). Germline V gene data show CDR1 as SGHDT and CDR2 as YYEEEE. The CDR3 spans 12 residues. Trimming shortened V by 0 bases and J by 11 bases, and 11 bases separated the two germline ends. CDR3 amino acids: CASSLARGEAFF. The DNA for the CDR3 is TGTGCCAGCAGCTTGGCGAGGGGAGAGGCTTTCTTT.

This chain uses TRBV27 with TRBJ2-1; 13 nucleotides agree with TRBD2. This CDR3 has 14 amino acids. Germline V lookup: CDR1 MNHEY, CDR2 SMNVEV (reference sequence). With V trimmed by 2 bases and J by 14 bases, 6 bases remained unmatched. The CDR3 is CASSLSGLAGVEFF. The CDR3 nucleotides are TGTGCCAGCAGTTTAAGTGGACTAGCGGGAGTGGAGTTCTTC.

This chain links TRBV7-3 with TRBJ2-5, with a tentative D call TRBD1 (6 bases). Germline values: CDR1 SGHTA, CDR2 FQGTGA. The CDR3 runs 13 residues. Trimming removed 5 bases from V and 5 bases from J, with 12 bases in between. As DNA, the CDR3 is TGTGCCAGCAGCCGCACAGGGTATGAGACCCAGTACTTC. Amino acids: CASSRTGYETQYF.

A few counts support this clone. This chain connects TRBV6-1 to TRBJ2-1; no clear D gene. The germline V and J ends were trimmed by 2 bases and 6 bases, with 14 bases remaining between them. The CDR3 consists of 15 residues. Germline loops: CDR1 MNHNS, CDR2 SASEGT. The CDR3 DNA is TGTGCCAGCAGTGAAAGAGTCAGTGGGCCCAATGAGCAGTTCTTC. This encodes CASSERVSGPNEQFF.

The CDR3: CASSVRWDTHNEQFF. CDR3 DNA: TGTGCCAGCAGCGTCCGTTGGGACACACACAATGAGCAGTTCTTC. J is TRBJ2-1 and V is TRBV9, with a possible D match to TRBD1 (6 bases). This CDR3 comprises 15 residues. Germline CDR1 SGDLS, CDR2 YYNGEE. Between the trimmed V and J ends, which lost 2 bases and 5 bases, there was a span of 14 bases.

This clone has more than one count but fewer than ten. The J gene is TRBJ1-3, the V gene TRBV12-5; no firm D call. The CDR3 is 11 amino acids. Germline loops: CDR1 LGHNT, CDR2 FRNRAP. Between the trimmed V and J ends, which lost 5 bases and 15 bases, there was a span of 14 bases. The CDR3 sequence is CASGGELLKYF. Here the CDR3 DNA reads TGTGCTAGTGGTGGGGAGCTCCTGAAATATTTT.

This chain joins TRBV9 and TRBJ2-7; D call uncertain. Germline loops: CDR1 SGDLS, CDR2 YYNGEE. The CDR3 runs to 14 residues. Between the trimmed V and J ends, which lost 1 base and 2 bases, there was a span of 10 bases. CDR3 residues: CASSVMYDTYEQYF. CDR3 bases: TGTGCCAGCAGCGTAATGTACGATACCTACGAGCAGTACTTC.

The chain links TRBV9 to TRBJ2-3; weak D call: TRBD2 (6 bases). V shed 0 bases and J shed 0 bases, with 17 bases lying between them. This CDR3 is built from 18 residues. Germline V gene lookup returns CDR1 SGDLS and CDR2 YYNGEE. CDR3 protein: CASSVGGRVGGSTDTQYF. The CDR3 coding sequence is TGTGCCAGCAGCGTAGGTGGCAGGGTGGGGGGAAGCACAGATACGCAGTATTTT.

The V call is TRBV30, the J call TRBJ1-5; 7 nucleotides align to TRBD1. CDR3 length: 14 amino acids. V gave up 5 bases and J gave up 2 bases; unmatched junction bases: 6. Germline CDR1 reads GTSNPN; CDR2 reads SVGIG (reference sequence). Here the CDR3 reads CAWAGQLGNQPQHF. The CDR3 DNA reads TGTGCCTGGGCGGGACAGCTTGGCAATCAGCCCCAGCATTTT.

The gene calls are TRBV11-3 and TRBJ2-2; D is ambiguous. Germline V CDR1 and CDR2: SGHNT, YENEEA. This CDR3 has 12 residues. V lost 5 bases to trimming and J lost 7 bases, with 8 bases between them. In nucleotides, the CDR3 is TGTGCCAGCAGCGACAACGACGGGGAGCTGTTTTTT. Protein: CASSDNDGELFF.

J is TRBJ2-6 and V is TRBV29-1; 7 nucleotides agree with TRBD1. The ends lost 4 bases at V and 0 bases at J; junction bases unmatched: 9. Looked up from germline, CDR1 is SQVTM and CDR2 is ANQGSEA. The CDR3 covers 17 residues. Here the CDR3 reads CSVVPARGNSGANVLTF. The CDR3 DNA reads as TGCAGCGTTGTCCCCGCCAGGGGGAACTCTGGGGCCAACGTCCTGACTTTC.

This clone was seen a few times. V usage is TRBV5-1 and J usage is TRBJ2-1; 11 bases align to TRBD1. This CDR3 region has 15 residues. V dropped 4 bases and J dropped 7; count of bases not matched to a gene: 7. CDR1 SGHRS and CDR2 YFSETQ come from the germline V gene. CDR3 nucleotides: TGCGCCAGCAGCATAGGACAGGGGGCAAGGAATGAGCAGTTCTTC. This encodes CASSIGQGARNEQFF.